The rows below give T cell receptor beta chains drawn from one sample of a study of cytomegalovirus exposure and HLA in healthy donors. TCRdb's table, derived via immunoSEQ multiplex PCR, lists solely in-frame clones and lacks some. There are about 130,000 clones in the sample; less than 85% occur only once, and about 1.2% lies in the top ten. Sequencing input: PBMCs. The receptors derive from a female donor in good health and CMV-seronegative. Each CDR3 is given with its conserved first and last residue. The order of the fields is J gene, clone size, V gene, D gene, CDR3 DNA, CDR3 protein. A D gene is named only where the DNA matches it firmly. Size is stated for part of the rows, as once, few or many counts, or as a class when the clone is expanded.

J: TRBJ2-7
size: .
V: TRBV7-8
D: .
DNA: TGTGCCAGCAGCTGGGGCGGCCCCACCTACGAGCAGTACTTC
CDR3: CASSWGGPTYEQYF

J: TRBJ2-1
size: .
V: TRBV5-4
D: TRBD2
DNA: TGTGCCAGCAGATTTCGAGGGACTAGCGGGAGTGGTGAGCAGTTCTTC
CDR3: CASRFRGTSGSGEQFF

J: TRBJ2-3
size: few
V: TRBV30
D: TRBD2
DNA: TGTGCCTGGAGGGCCGGGGGGGCCGGCACAGATACGCAGTATTTT
CDR3: CAWRAGGAGTDTQYF

J: TRBJ2-1
size: .
V: TRBV7-9
D: .
DNA: TGTGCCAGCAGCTTACTTGCGTACAATGAGCAGTTCTTC
CDR3: CASSLLAYNEQFF

J: TRBJ1-1
size: .
V: TRBV5-6
D: .
DNA: TGTGCCAGCAGCCTCGGTGTGAACACTGAAGCTTTCTTT
CDR3: CASSLGVNTEAFF

J: TRBJ2-7
size: .
V: TRBV30
D: TRBD2
DNA: TGTGCCCCTAGGGGGGGACTAGCGGGAGCTTCCTACGAGCAGTACTTC
CDR3: CAPRGGLAGASYEQYF

J: TRBJ2-7
size: .
V: TRBV28
D: .
DNA: TGTGCCATCTCAACAGGGACCTACGAGCAGTACTTC
CDR3: CAISTGTYEQYF

J: TRBJ1-1
size: .
V: TRBV30
D: TRBD1
DNA: TGTGCCGGAACAGGGGGCGGTAGGACTGAAGCTTTCTTT
CDR3: CAGTGGGRTEAFF

J: TRBJ2-2
size: .
V: TRBV7-9
D: .
DNA: TGTGCCAGCAGCTTAGTCCGCGGAGGTACCGGGGAGCTGTTTTTT
CDR3: CASSLVRGGTGELFF

J: TRBJ2-2
size: .
V: TRBV9
D: TRBD1
DNA: TGTGCCAGCAGGGGGACAGGGACAACCGGGGAGCTGTTTTTT
CDR3: CASRGTGTTGELFF

J: TRBJ2-1
size: .
V: TRBV6-1
D: TRBD2
DNA: TGTGCCAGCAGTGAAACTAGCGGAGCCTACAATGAGCAGTTCTTC
CDR3: CASSETSGAYNEQFF

J: TRBJ1-3
size: .
V: TRBV28
D: .
DNA: TGTGCCAGCACCCAGGGGATCACCTCTGGAAACACCATATATTTT
CDR3: CASTQGITSGNTIYF

J: TRBJ2-7
size: .
V: TRBV6-5
D: TRBD1
DNA: TGTGCCAGCAGAACCGGGACAGGGTCCTCCTACGAGCAGTACTTC
CDR3: CASRTGTGSSYEQYF

J: TRBJ1-1
size: few
V: TRBV28
D: TRBD1
DNA: TGTGCCAGCAGTTCGATACGGGACAGACAGAACACTGAAGCTTTCTTT
CDR3: CASSSIRDRQNTEAFF

J: TRBJ2-7
size: .
V: TRBV30
D: .
DNA: TGTGCCTGGAGTGTACATCCGAGGACAGAGCCTTTTAGCTCCTACGAGCAGTACTTC
CDR3: CAWSVHPRTEPFSSYEQYF

J: TRBJ2-2
size: .
V: TRBV5-1
D: TRBD1
DNA: TGCGCCAGCAGCTTCCTGGGACAGGGGGCGTCCGGGGAGCTGTTTTTT
CDR3: CASSFLGQGASGELFF

J: TRBJ1-1
size: .
V: TRBV28
D: .
DNA: TGTGCCAGCAGGTGGGGCACAAAAGCTTTCTTT
CDR3: CASRWGTKAFF

J: TRBJ2-5
size: .
V: TRBV6-5
D: TRBD2
DNA: TGTGCCAGCAGTTCAAGGACTAGCGGGAGGGCGGAGACCCAGTACTTC
CDR3: CASSSRTSGRAETQYF

J: TRBJ1-1
size: .
V: TRBV29-1
D: .
DNA: TGCAGCGTTGAAGAGGGCCGCCACACTGAAGCTTTCTTT
CDR3: CSVEEGRHTEAFF

J: TRBJ1-2
size: few
V: TRBV7-9
D: TRBD1
DNA: TGTGCCAGCAGTCCACAGGGGCTCTATGGCTACACCTTC
CDR3: CASSPQGLYGYTF

J: TRBJ2-7
size: .
V: TRBV27
D: .
DNA: TGTGCCAGCAGTTTCCAGGGCGCCTACGAGCAGTACTTC
CDR3: CASSFQGAYEQYF

J: TRBJ2-3
size: .
V: TRBV4-1
D: TRBD2
DNA: TGCGCCAGCAGCACCCAGGGACTAGCTCCCGCAGATACGCAGTATTTT
CDR3: CASSTQGLAPADTQYF